This record covers a single TCR beta chain. The data are from a study of control samples from healthy donors and cancer patients. The table came from immunoSEQ multiplex PCR; TCRdb's copy has only in-frame clones and leaves some out. In the table there are 160,000 or so clones, about 94% of which are singletons. The CDR3 runs 14 residues. CDR1 is SEHNR, CDR2 FQNEAQ, per germline (reference sequence). The trim removed 2 bases at V and 1 base at J, leaving 1 base unmatched. The chain recombines TRBV7-9 with TRBJ1-1; 7 bases fit TRBD1. Sequencing was done on a sample of PBMCs. The clonotype was recovered from a man in his sixties with colorectal cancer. The DNA for the CDR3 is TGTGCCAGCAGCTTAACAGGGGCGAACACTGAAGCTTTCTTT. Protein sequence: CASSLTGANTEAFF.